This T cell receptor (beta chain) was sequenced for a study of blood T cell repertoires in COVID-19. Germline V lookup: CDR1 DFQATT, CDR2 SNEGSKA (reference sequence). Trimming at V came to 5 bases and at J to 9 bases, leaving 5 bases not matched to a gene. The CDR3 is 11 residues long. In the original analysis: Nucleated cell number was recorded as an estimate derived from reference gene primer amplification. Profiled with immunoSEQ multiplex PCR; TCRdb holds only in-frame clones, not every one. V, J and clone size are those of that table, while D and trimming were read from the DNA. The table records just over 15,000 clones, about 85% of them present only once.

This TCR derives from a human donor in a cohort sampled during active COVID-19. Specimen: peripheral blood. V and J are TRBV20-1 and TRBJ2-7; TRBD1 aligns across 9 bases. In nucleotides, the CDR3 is TGCAGTGCTGGGGACAGGGTAAGGCAGTACTTC. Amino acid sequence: CSAGDRVRQYF.